This T cell receptor (beta chain) was profiled in a study of blood T cell repertoires in COVID-19. Libraries were prepared by immunoSEQ multiplex PCR; TCRdb keeps only in-frame clonotypes and omits some of them. The table records about 65,000 clones, about 94% of them present only once. Germline loops: CDR1 SNHLY, CDR2 FYNNEI. The CDR3 contains 13 residues. The ends were cut back, 3 bases at V and 1 base at J, with 4 bases in the middle. This chain joins TRBV2 and TRBJ2-1; no clear D. The sequenced sample consisted of peripheral blood. This TCR was sampled from a man in his 70s with active COVID-19. In DNA form, the CDR3 reads TGTGCCAGCAGTGACAGTTCCTACAATGAGCAGTTCTTC. Translated: CASSDSSYNEQFF.